The TCR beta chain under discussion was sequenced for a study of technical replicates of blood from several donors. Germline V gives CDR1 SEHNR, CDR2 FQNEAQ (reference sequence). The CDR3 extends over 15 amino acids. V gave up 3 bases and J gave up 0 bases, with 12 bases separating them. Generated by immunoSEQ multiplex PCR, the TCRdb table keeps only in-frame clones and is missing some. This sample carries tens of thousands of clones, around 87% of them seen once, and the ten largest clones take roughly 5%. The sample consisted of PBMCs. The gene calls are TRBV7-9 and TRBJ2-7, with D maybe TRBD1 (6 bases). The sequence derives from a human donor in good health. Some clones in this sample may be carry-over from other donors' samples. The CDR3 DNA reads TGTGCCAGCAGCTTTAACCAGGGGAGCTCCTACGAGCAGTACTTC. It encodes CASSFNQGSSYEQYF.